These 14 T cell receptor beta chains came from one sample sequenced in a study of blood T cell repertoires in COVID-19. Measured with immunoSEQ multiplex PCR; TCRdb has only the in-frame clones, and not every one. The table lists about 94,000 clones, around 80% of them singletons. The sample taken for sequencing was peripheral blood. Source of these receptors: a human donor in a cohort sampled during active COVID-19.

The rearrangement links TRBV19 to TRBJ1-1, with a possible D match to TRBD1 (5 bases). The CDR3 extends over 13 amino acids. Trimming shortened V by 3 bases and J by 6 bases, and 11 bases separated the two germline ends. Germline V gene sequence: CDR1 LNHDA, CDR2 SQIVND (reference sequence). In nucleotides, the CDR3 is TGTGCCAGTAGTATGGGGGGTTTATCTGAAGCTTTCTTT. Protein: CASSMGGLSEAFF.

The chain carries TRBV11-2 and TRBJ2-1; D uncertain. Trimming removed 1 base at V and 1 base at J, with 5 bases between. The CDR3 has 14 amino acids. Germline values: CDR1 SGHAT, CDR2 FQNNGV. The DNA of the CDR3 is TGTGCCAGCAGCTTAGCAGTTTCCTACAATGAGCAGTTCTTC. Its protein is CASSLAVSYNEQFF.

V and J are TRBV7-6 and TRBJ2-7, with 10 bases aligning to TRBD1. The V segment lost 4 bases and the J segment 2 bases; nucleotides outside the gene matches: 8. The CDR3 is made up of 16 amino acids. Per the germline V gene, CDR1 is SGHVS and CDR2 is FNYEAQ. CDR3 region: CASSSSTGQGPYEQYF. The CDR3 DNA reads TGTGCCAGCAGCTCGTCTACGGGACAGGGGCCCTACGAGCAGTACTTC.

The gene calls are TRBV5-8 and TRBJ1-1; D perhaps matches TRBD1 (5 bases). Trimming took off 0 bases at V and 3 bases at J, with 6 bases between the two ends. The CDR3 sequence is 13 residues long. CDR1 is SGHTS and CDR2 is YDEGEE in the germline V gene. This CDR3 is CASSLGRDTEAFF. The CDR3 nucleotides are TGTGCCAGCAGCTTGGGCAGGGACACTGAAGCTTTCTTT.

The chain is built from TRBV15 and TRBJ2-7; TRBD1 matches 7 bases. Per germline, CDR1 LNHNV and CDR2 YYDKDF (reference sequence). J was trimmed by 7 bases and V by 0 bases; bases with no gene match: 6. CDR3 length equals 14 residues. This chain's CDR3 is CATSRDVDRFEQYF. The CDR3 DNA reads TGTGCCACCAGCAGAGATGTGGACAGGTTTGAGCAGTACTTC.

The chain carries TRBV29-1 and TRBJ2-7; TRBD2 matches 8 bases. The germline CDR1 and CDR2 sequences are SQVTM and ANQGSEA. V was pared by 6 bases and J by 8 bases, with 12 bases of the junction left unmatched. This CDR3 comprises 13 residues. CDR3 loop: CSVGGTRTEKQYF. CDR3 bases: TGCAGCGTGGGGGGGACTAGGACTGAGAAGCAGTACTTC.

In nucleotides, the CDR3 is TGTGCCAGCAGCCCTGGACTAGCGAGGACGCAGTATTTT. Encoded protein: CASSPGLARTQYF. The chain has TRBV28 and TRBJ2-3, with 9 bases fitting TRBD2. V lost 6 bases and J lost 9; bases outside the gene matches: 7. Looked up from germline, CDR1 is MDHEN and CDR2 is SYDVKM. The CDR3 sequence is 13 residues long. The variable domain in full, with the rest retrieved from reference TRBV28 and TRBJ2-3, is DVKVTQSSRYLVKRTGEKVFLECVQDMDHENMFWYRQDPGLGLRLIYFSYDVKMKEKGDIPEGYSVSREKKERFSLILESASTNQTSMYLCASSPGLARTQYFGPGTRLTVL.

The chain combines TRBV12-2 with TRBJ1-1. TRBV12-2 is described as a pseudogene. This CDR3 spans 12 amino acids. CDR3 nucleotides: TGTGCAAGTCGCTCCTCGGAGGCTGAAGCTTTCTTT. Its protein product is CASRSSEAEAFF.

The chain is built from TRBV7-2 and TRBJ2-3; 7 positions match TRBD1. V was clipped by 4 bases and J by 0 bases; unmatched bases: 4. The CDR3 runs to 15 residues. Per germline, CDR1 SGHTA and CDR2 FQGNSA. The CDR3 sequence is CASSYQGGSTDTQYF. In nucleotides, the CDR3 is TGTGCCAGCAGCTATCAAGGGGGCAGCACAGATACGCAGTATTTT.

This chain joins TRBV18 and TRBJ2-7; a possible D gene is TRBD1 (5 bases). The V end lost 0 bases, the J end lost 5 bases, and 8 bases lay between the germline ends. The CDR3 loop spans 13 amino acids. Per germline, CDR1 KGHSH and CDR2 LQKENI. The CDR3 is CASSPPAGNEQYF. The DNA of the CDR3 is TGTGCCAGCTCACCACCGGCAGGGAACGAGCAGTACTTC.

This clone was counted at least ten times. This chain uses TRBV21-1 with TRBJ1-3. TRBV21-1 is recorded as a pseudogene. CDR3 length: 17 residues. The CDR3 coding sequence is TGTGCCAGCAGCAAAGTTGACGGGGATAGGACTGGAAACACCATATATTTT. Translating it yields CASSKVDGDRTGNTIYF.

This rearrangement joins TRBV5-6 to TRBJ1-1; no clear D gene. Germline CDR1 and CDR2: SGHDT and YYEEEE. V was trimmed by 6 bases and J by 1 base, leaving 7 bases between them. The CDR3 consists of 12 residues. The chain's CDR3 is CASKGRNTEAFF. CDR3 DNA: TGTGCCAGCAAAGGGAGGAACACTGAAGCTTTCTTT.

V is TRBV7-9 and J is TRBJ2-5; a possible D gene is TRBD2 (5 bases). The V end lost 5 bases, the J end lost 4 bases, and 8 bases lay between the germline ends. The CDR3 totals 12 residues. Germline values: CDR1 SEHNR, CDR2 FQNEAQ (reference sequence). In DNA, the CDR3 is TGTGCCAGCAGCCGGGGAGCAGAGACCCAGTACTTC. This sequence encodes CASSRGAETQYF.

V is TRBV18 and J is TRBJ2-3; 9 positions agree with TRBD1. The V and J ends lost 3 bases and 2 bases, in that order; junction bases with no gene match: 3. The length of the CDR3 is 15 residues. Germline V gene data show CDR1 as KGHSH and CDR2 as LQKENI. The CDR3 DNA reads TGTGCCAGCTCACCGGGACAGGGTTACACAGATACGCAGTATTTT. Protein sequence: CASSPGQGYTDTQYF.